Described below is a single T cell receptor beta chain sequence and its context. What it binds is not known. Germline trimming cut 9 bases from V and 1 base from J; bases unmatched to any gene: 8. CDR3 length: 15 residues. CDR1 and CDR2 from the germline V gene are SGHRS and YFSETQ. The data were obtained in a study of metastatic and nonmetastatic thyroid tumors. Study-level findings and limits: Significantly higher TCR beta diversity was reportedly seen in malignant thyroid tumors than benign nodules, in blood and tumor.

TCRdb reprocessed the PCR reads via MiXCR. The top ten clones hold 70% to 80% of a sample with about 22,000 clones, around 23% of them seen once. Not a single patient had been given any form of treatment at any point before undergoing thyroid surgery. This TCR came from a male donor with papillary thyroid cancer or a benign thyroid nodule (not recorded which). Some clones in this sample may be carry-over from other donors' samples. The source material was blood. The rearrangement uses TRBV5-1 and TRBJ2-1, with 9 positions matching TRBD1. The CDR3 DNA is TGCGCCACCAACTCCGGGACAGGGTCCTACAATGAGCAGTTCTTC. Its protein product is CATNSGTGSYNEQFF.